The next 20 T cell receptor beta chains were all read from a single sample in a study of cytomegalovirus exposure and HLA in healthy donors. The study ran its PCR with 60 Vbeta and 13 Jbeta primers. The protocol was immunoSEQ multiplex PCR, while the TCRdb copy is restricted to in-frame clones and leaves out a portion. The table shows just under 95,000 clones, with more than 65% occurring only once. The material sequenced was PBMCs. Source of these receptors: a girl aged 2 to 9 in good health and CMV-seropositive.

The J gene is TRBJ1-5, the V gene TRBV29-1, with 8 bases aligning to TRBD1. V shed 7 bases and J 3 bases; nucleotides not matched to a gene: 5. Germline CDR1 is SQVTM and CDR2 is ANQGSEA. CDR3 size: 13 residues. The DNA of the CDR3 is TGCAGCGGCCAACAGGGGGACAATCAGCCCCAGCATTTT. It is translated as CSGQQGDNQPQHF.

The rearrangement links TRBV7-9 to TRBJ1-1, with D perhaps TRBD1 (5 bases). The germline V and J ends were trimmed by 0 bases and 4 bases, with 9 bases remaining between them. The germline V gene has CDR1 SEHNR and CDR2 FQNEAQ (reference sequence). The CDR3 runs 14 residues. Written as DNA, the CDR3 is TGTGCCAGCAGCTTAGCAGGGGCCGGCACTGAAGCTTTCTTT. It yields the protein CASSLAGAGTEAFF. Full variable domain (remainder filled in from reference TRBV7-9 and TRBJ1-1): DTGVSQNPRHKITKRGQNVTFRCDPISEHNRLYWYRQTLGQGPEFLTYFQNEAQLEKSRLLSDRFSAERPKGSFSTLEIQRTEQGDSAMYLCASSLAGAGTEAFFGQGTRLTVV.

This chain uses TRBV19 with TRBJ2-1, with D tentatively TRBD2 (5 bases). Trimming pared 7 bases from V and 0 bases from J, leaving 13 bases between. Germline loops: CDR1 LNHDA, CDR2 SQIVND (reference sequence). The CDR3 runs 15 residues. Here the CDR3 DNA reads TGTGCCAGTACCCCCCCAGCGGCCTCCTACAATGAGCAGTTCTTC. Amino acids: CASTPPAASYNEQFF.

This chain links TRBV5-1 with TRBJ2-1; 8 positions agree with TRBD1. The germline V gene has CDR1 SGHRS and CDR2 YFSETQ. The CDR3 totals 16 residues. J was trimmed by 1 base and V by 4 bases; bases with no gene match: 7. CDR3 DNA sequence: TGCGCCAGCAGCCTGGGACAGGCTTCGTCCTACAATGAGCAGTTCTTC. It encodes CASSLGQASSYNEQFF.

V gene TRBV6-1 combines with J gene TRBJ1-5, with no clear D. With 2 bases removed from V and 2 bases from J, the gap between germline ends came to 10 bases. CDR1 and CDR2 from the germline V gene are MNHNS and SASEGT. The CDR3 has 15 residues. The CDR3 nucleotides are TGTGCCAGCAGTGAACGGCCAGGTCGCAATCAGCCCCAGCATTTT. Its protein product is CASSERPGRNQPQHF.

The V and J genes are TRBV28 and TRBJ2-1; 8 nucleotides align to TRBD2. V dropped 4 bases and J dropped 8; count of bases not matched to a gene: 10. CDR3 length: 15 amino acids. Germline assignment: CDR1 MDHEN and CDR2 SYDVKM. The CDR3 region is CASSSPGTRSDEQFF. The CDR3 nucleotides read TGTGCCAGCAGTTCTCCCGGGACTAGGTCCGATGAGCAGTTCTTC.

The V call is TRBV15, the J call TRBJ2-7; 7 bases map to TRBD1. Germline trimming cut 5 bases from V and 3 bases from J; bases unmatched to any gene: 7. Germline V CDR1 and CDR2: LNHNV, YYDKDF (reference sequence). The CDR3 extends over 14 amino acids. This chain's CDR3 is CATSSRRDSYEQYF. Here the CDR3 DNA reads TGTGCCACCAGCTCAAGAAGGGACAGCTACGAGCAGTACTTC. Together with reference TRBV15 and TRBJ2-7, the CDR3 gives the full variable domain: DAMVIQNPRYQVTQFGKPVTLSCSQTLNHNVMYWYQQKSSQAPKLLFHYYDKDFNNEADTPDNFQSRRPNTSFCFLDIRSPGLGDTAMYLCATSSRRDSYEQYFGPGTRLTVT.

J is TRBJ2-7 and V is TRBV5-1; a possible D gene is TRBD1 (5 bases). Trimming shortened V by 4 bases and J by 2 bases, and 25 bases separated the two germline ends. CDR3 length: 18 amino acids. Looked up from germline, CDR1 is SGHRS and CDR2 is YFSETQ. The CDR3 loop is CASSPPWGGADAAYEQYF. DNA of the CDR3: TGCGCCAGCAGCCCCCCTTGGGGCGGCGCCGACGCGGCCTACGAGCAGTACTTC.

This clone was observed once. The V gene is TRBV20-1, the J gene TRBJ1-1; weak D call: TRBD1 (5 bases). This CDR3 is 11 amino acids long. Germline assignment: CDR1 DFQATT and CDR2 SNEGSKA (reference sequence). V lost 1 base to trimming and J lost 11 bases, with 11 bases between them. For the CDR3, the DNA is TGCAGTGCTAGAGGGTTTCAGGGCGCTTTCTTT. Translated: CSARGFQGAFF.

This clone was counted once. The rearrangement links TRBV6-5 to TRBJ1-1, with 9 positions matching TRBD1. Germline trimming cut 2 bases from V and 5 bases from J; bases unmatched to any gene: 3. This CDR3 region has 14 residues. Germline CDR1 is MNHEY and CDR2 is SVGAGI. CDR3 sequence reads: CASSYGQGLTEAFF. The CDR3 DNA reads TGTGCCAGCAGTTACGGACAGGGGTTAACTGAAGCTTTCTTT.

The J gene is TRBJ2-7, the V gene TRBV13, with 8 nucleotides matching TRBD2. This CDR3 is 14 amino acids long. Germline-derived CDR1 and CDR2 are PRHDT and FYEKMQ (reference sequence). The ends lost 5 bases at V and 6 bases at J; junction bases unmatched: 9. The CDR3 spells CASSPGTSDREQYF. The CDR3 DNA reads as TGTGCCAGCAGCCCCGGGACTAGTGATCGCGAGCAGTACTTC.

In its sample, this clone was seen once. The chain joins TRBV7-3 to TRBJ2-3, with 8 bases identical to TRBD2. This CDR3 is built from 16 residues. From germline, CDR1 is SGHTA and CDR2 FQGTGA. V dropped 1 base and J dropped 6; count of bases not matched to a gene: 9. For the CDR3, the DNA is TGTGCCAGCAGCTTAAGTAGCGGGAACATGTTTGATACGCAGTATTTT. It is translated as CASSLSSGNMFDTQYF.

The rearrangement joins TRBV29-1 to TRBJ2-7, with TRBD1 as a possible D gene (6 bases). Trimming took off 5 bases at V and 5 bases at J, with 13 bases between the two ends. The CDR3 consists of 12 residues. Germline V CDR1 and CDR2: SQVTM, ANQGSEA. CDR3 nucleotides: TGCAGCGTTTCTGTGAAGGGGGACGAGCAGTACTTC. Its translation: CSVSVKGDEQYF.

The genes are TRBV7-2 and TRBJ1-5; the match to TRBD1 covers 7 bases. This CDR3 contains 17 residues. V shed 2 bases and J 2 bases; nucleotides not matched to a gene: 9. CDR1 is SGHTA and CDR2 is FQGNSA in the germline V gene. CDR3 in DNA: TGTGCCAGCAGCTTATATCAGGGGGTGGGTGGCAATCAGCCCCAGCATTTT. Its translation is CASSLYQGVGGNQPQHF.

The sample holds a few counts of this clone. This chain joins TRBV7-2 and TRBJ2-7; D is perhaps TRBD2 (6 bases). The CDR3 is 14 amino acids. From germline, CDR1 is SGHTA and CDR2 FQGNSA. The V gene lost 8 bases and the J gene lost 5 bases, with 19 bases spanning the gap. DNA for the CDR3: TGTGCCAGCGTGAGGGACTTTGGGTCGGACGAGCAGTACTTC. Residues: CASVRDFGSDEQYF.

This chain connects TRBV30 to TRBJ1-4, with 8 bases aligning to TRBD1. V lost 6 bases, J lost 4 bases, and 4 bases stayed unmatched. The germline gives CDR1 GTSNPN, CDR2 SVGIG (reference sequence). The CDR3 sequence is 13 residues long. The CDR3 spells CACLTGDNEKLFF. The DNA for the CDR3 is TGTGCCTGCCTGACAGGGGATAATGAAAAACTGTTTTTT.

V gene TRBV14 combines with J gene TRBJ2-3; 10 positions match TRBD2. V gave up 0 bases and J gave up 8 bases; unmatched junction bases: 5. This CDR3 comprises 15 residues. The germline CDR1 and CDR2 sequences are SGHDN and FVKESK. The CDR3 nucleotides read TGTGCCAGCAGCCAAGAGGGAGCTAGCGGGAGTACGCAGTATTTT. Translation gives CASSQEGASGSTQYF.

This clone was detected only once. The chain is built from TRBV6-1 and TRBJ2-7; 11 bases line up with TRBD1. V dropped 8 bases and J dropped 5; count of bases not matched to a gene: 8. CDR3 length: 14 amino acids. Germline V gene lookup returns CDR1 MNHNS and CDR2 SASEGT. DNA for the CDR3: TGTGCCAGCTCGGCGGACAGGGGGCTAGACGAGCAGTACTTC. The encoded protein is CASSADRGLDEQYF.

The chain uses TRBV7-6 and TRBJ2-4; D is perhaps TRBD2 (5 bases). Germline CDR1 reads SGHVS; CDR2 reads FNYEAQ. The CDR3 is 14 amino acids. With 8 bases removed from V and 0 bases from J, the gap between germline ends came to 11 bases. The CDR3 nucleotides read TGTGCCAGCGGGCCAGCGGTAGCCAAAAACATTCAGTACTTC. Protein: CASGPAVAKNIQYF. The entire variable domain, with the rest obtained from reference TRBV7-6 and TRBJ2-4, is as follows: GAGVSQSPRYKVTKRGQDVALRCDPISGHVSLYWYRQALGQGPEFLTYFNYEAQQDKSGLPNDRFSAERPEGSISTLTIQRTEQRDSAMYRCASGPAVAKNIQYFGAGTRLSVL.

V usage is TRBV14 and J usage is TRBJ1-1, with D unclear. The V end was cut by 6 bases, the J end by 3 bases, with 14 bases between. Germline V CDR1 and CDR2: SGHDN, FVKESK. The CDR3 is 14 residues long. CDR3 bases: TGTGCCAGCAGGCAAAGTTTTCGGGACACTGAAGCTTTCTTT. This translates into CASRQSFRDTEAFF. Based on the CDR3 plus reference TRBV14 and TRBJ1-1, the full variable domain is EAGVTQFPSHSVIEKGQTVTLRCDPISGHDNLYWYRRVMGKEIKFLLHFVKESKQDESGMPNNRFLAERTGGTYSTLKVQPAELEDSGVYFCASRQSFRDTEAFFGQGTRLTVV.